This T cell receptor beta chain was sequenced in a study of blood T cell repertoires in COVID-19. For the study at large: T cells, B-cell-depleted T cells, or PBMCs provided the cDNA or gDNA that served as material.

CDR1 is SGHAT and CDR2 is FQNNGV in the germline V gene. The CDR3 runs 17 residues. Trimming cost V 1 base and J 0 bases, with 13 bases left between them. Only a few counts were recorded for this clone. The method was immunoSEQ multiplex PCR; TCRdb's version includes in-frame clones alone and lacks a portion of them. The data show a few hundred thousand clones, with 80% seen just once and about 7% held by the top ten. The chain is built from TRBV11-2 and TRBJ1-5, with D unclear. The sample was PBMCs or T cells enriched from blood (not recorded which). The clonotype comes from a woman aged 40 to 50 with acute COVID-19. This chain's CDR3 is CASSLGIDSDSNQPQHF. DNA for the CDR3: TGTGCCAGCAGCTTAGGCATTGACTCGGATAGCAATCAGCCCCAGCATTTT. The full variable domain, completed using reference TRBV11-2 and TRBJ1-5, is EAGVAQSPRYKIIEKRQSVAFWCNPISGHATLYWYQQILGQGPKLLIQFQNNGVVDDSQLPKDRFSAERLKGVDSTLKIQPAKLEDSAVYLCASSLGIDSDSNQPQHFGDGTRLSIL.